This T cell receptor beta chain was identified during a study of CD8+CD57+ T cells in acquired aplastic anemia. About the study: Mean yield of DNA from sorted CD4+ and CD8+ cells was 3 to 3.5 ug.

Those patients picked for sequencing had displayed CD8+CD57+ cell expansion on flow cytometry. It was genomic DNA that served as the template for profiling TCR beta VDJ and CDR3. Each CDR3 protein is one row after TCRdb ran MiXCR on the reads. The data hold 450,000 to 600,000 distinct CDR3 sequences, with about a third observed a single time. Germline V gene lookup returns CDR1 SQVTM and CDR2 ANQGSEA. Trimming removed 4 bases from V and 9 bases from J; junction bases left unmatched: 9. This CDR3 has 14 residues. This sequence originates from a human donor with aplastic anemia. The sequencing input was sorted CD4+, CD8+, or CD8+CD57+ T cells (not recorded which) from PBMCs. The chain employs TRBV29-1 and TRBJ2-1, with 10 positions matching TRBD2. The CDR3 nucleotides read TGCAGCGTTGGGGAAAGCGGGGGGGCCGTTGAGCAGTTCTTC. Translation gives CSVGESGGAVEQFF.